Listed below are T cell receptor beta chains from one sample, sequenced in a study of T cells in Graves' hyperthyroidism and ophthalmopathy. TCRdb independently ran MiXCR on the multiplex PCR reads; one entry per CDR3 protein. This sample carries hundreds of thousands of distinct CDR3 sequences, roughly 15% of them seen once, and the ten largest clones take 9.5% to 15%. Material: blood. The receptors stem from a woman in her 50s with Graves' ophthalmopathy. Each CDR3 is given with its conserved first and last residue. A D gene is named only where the DNA matches it firmly. Only some rows state a clone size, as once, few, many or a class for expanded clones.

.,TRBV9,TRBD2,TRBJ2-3,CASSVEGRAGDTQYF,TGTGCCAGCAGCGTAGAGGGGAGGGCCGGGGATACGCAGTATTTT
many,TRBV28,TRBD1,TRBJ2-3,CASRPWTGILTDTQYF,TGTGCCAGCAGACCATGGACAGGGATACTCACAGATACGCAGTATTTT
many,TRBV3-1,TRBD1,TRBJ1-6,CASTTTGFNSPLHF,TGTGCCAGCACCACGACAGGGTTTAATTCACCCCTCCACTTT
many,TRBV28,TRBD2,TRBJ2-3,CASNQGEGVGTDTQYF,TGTGCCAGCAACCAAGGGGAGGGTGTCGGCACAGATACGCAGTATTTT
few,TRBV7-2,TRBD2,TRBJ2-1,CASSSNRLAGGYNEQFF,TGTGCCAGCAGCTCAAATAGACTAGCGGGAGGGTACAATGAGCAGTTCTTC
.,TRBV25-1,TRBD1,TRBJ1-1,CASSEPDRDTEAFF,TGTGCCAGCAGTGAACCCGACAGGGACACTGAAGCTTTCTTT
many,TRBV7-2,TRBD2,TRBJ2-3,CASSFRRLTSLDTQYF,TGTGCCAGCAGCTTTAGAAGGCTGACTAGCCTAGATACGCAGTATTTT
many,TRBV5-1,TRBD2,TRBJ2-3,CASSNGTSGGDTQYF,TGCGCCAGCAGCAACGGGACTAGCGGGGGAGATACGCAGTATTTT
few,TRBV28,TRBD2,TRBJ2-4,CASSPPGLGGIQYF,TGTGCCAGCAGCCCACCGGGACTAGGTGGCATTCAGTACTTC
many,TRBV4-3,.,TRBJ1-5,CASSQELDQPQHF,TGCGCCAGCAGCCAAGAGCTGGATCAGCCCCAGCATTTT
.,TRBV6-1,TRBD1,TRBJ1-4,CASGGDRGEEKLFF,TGTGCCAGCGGCGGGGACAGGGGAGAGGAAAAACTGTTTTTT